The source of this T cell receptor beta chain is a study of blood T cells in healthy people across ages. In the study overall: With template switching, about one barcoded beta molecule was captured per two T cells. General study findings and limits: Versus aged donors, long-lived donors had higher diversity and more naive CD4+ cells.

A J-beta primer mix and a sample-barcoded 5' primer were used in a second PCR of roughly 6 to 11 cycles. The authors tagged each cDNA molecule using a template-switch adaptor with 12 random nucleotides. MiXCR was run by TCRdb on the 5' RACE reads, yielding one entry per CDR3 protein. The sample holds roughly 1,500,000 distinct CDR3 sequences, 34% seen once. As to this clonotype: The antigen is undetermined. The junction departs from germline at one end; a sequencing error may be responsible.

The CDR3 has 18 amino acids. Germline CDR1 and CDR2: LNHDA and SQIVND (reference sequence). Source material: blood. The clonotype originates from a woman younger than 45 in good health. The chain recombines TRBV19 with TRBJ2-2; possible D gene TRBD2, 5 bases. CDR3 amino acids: CASSIEVRGTPNTGELFF. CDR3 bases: TGTGCCAGTAGCATAGAAGTTCGGGGTACCCCGAACACCGGGGAGCTGTTTTTT.